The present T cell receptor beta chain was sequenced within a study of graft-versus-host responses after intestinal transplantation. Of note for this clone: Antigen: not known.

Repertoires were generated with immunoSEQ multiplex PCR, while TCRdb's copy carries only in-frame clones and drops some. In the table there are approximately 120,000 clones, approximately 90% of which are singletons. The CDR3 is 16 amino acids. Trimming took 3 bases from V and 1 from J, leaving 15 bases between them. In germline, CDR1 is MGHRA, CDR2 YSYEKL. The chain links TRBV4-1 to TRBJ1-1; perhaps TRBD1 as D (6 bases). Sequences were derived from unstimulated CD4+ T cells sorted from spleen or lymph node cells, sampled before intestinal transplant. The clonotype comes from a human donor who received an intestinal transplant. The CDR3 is CASSQGPNRENTEAFF. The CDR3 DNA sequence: TGCGCCAGCAGCCAGGGCCCGAACAGGGAGAACACTGAAGCTTTCTTT.